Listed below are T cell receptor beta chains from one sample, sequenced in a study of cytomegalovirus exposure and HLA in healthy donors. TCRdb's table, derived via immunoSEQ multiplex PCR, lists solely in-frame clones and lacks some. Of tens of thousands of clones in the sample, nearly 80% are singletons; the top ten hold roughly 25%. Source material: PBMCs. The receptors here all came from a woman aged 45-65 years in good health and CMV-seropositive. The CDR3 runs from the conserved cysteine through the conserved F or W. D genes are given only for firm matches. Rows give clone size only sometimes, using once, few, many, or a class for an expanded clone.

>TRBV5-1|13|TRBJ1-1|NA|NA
CASSLARETEAFF
TGCGCCAGCAGCTTGGCTCGTGAGACTGAAGCTTTCTTT
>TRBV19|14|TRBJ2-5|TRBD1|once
CASSLTGATETQYF
TGTGCCAGTAGTCTGACAGGGGCCACGGAGACCCAGTACTTC
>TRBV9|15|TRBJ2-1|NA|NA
CASSVGPQGDNEQFF
TGTGCCAGCAGCGTAGGGCCCCAAGGAGACAATGAGCAGTTCTTC
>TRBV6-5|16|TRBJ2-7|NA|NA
CASSYSQIDISYEQYF
TGTGCCAGCAGTTACTCCCAGATAGACATCTCCTACGAGCAGTACTTC
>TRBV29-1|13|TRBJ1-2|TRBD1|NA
CSVQPGGGYGYTF
TGCAGCGTACAACCAGGGGGTGGCTATGGCTACACCTTC
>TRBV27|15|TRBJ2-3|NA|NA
CASSFQRRSTDTQYF
TGTGCCAGCAGTTTTCAGCGGAGAAGCACAGATACGCAGTATTTT
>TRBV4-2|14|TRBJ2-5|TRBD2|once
CASSQLAGEETQYF
TGTGCCAGCAGCCAACTAGCGGGAGAAGAGACCCAGTACTTC
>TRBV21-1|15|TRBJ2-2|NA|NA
CASRTVGGNTGELFF
TGTGCCAGCAGGACCGTGGGGGGGAACACCGGGGAGCTGTTTTTT
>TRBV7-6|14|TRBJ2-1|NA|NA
CASSRGMGHNEQFF
TGTGCCAGCAGCCGCGGGATGGGACACAATGAGCAGTTCTTC
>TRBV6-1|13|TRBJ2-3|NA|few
CAMTGGLTDTQYF
TGTGCCATGACGGGCGGGTTAACAGATACGCAGTATTTT
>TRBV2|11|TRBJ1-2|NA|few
CASSESGGRTF
TGTGCCAGCAGTGAATCGGGGGGTAGGACCTTC